This T cell receptor (beta chain) is drawn from a study of CD8+ T cells in alopecia areata. Across the study: Treated patients were dosed with oral tofacitinib, taking 5 to 10 mg twice daily. Study conclusions and caveats: Researchers report lesional scalp, most notably alopecia totalis/universalis, outstripped normal scalp in clonality. Persistence in scalp and blood during tofacitinib was observed for many expanded lesional clones.

As for treatment: oral pan-JAK inhibitor, 5-10 mg twice daily. Researchers took lesional scalp punch biopsies and peripheral blood from people who were alopecia areata patients. RNA was isolated and reverse transcribed to cDNA, the sequencing template. Clones were sequenced by immunoSEQ multiplex PCR, and TCRdb holds only the in-frame ones, with some missing. Of hundreds of thousands of clones listed, just over 65% are singletons. This CDR3 has 14 residues. Trimming took 7 bases from V and 2 from J; bases not matched to a gene: 4. Looked up from germline, CDR1 is MNHNY and CDR2 is SVGAGI (reference sequence). This clone was picked up one time. No antigen is known for it.

This chain joins TRBV6-6 and TRBJ2-3, with 9 bases matching TRBD2. This TCR came from a human donor with alopecia areata. Sample: CD4+ T cells sorted from blood, taken at approximately week 45, from a patient treated with tofacitinib. CDR3 nucleotides: TGTGCCAGCATTCTAGCGGGGAACACAGATACGCAGTATTTT. This translates into CASILAGNTDTQYF.